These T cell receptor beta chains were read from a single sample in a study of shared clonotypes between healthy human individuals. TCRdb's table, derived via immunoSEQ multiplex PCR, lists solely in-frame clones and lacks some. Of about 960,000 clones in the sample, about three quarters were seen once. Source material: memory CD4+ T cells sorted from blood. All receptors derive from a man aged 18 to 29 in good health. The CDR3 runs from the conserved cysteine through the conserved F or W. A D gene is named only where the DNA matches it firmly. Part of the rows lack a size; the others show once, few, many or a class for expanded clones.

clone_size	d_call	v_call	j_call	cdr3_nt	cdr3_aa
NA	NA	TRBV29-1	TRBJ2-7	TGCAGCGTTCCCGGATCAACCGCCCCCTACGAGCAGTACTTC	CSVPGSTAPYEQYF
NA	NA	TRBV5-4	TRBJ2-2	TGTGCCAGCAGCTTGGTTGGCAGGGACTCCGGGGAGCTGTTTTTT	CASSLVGRDSGELFF
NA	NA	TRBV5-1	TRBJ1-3	TGCGCCAGCAGCTTGGGAGTAACCCCCAACTCTGGAAACACCATATATTTT	CASSLGVTPNSGNTIYF
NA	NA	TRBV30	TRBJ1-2	TGTGCCTGGAGTCTAGGGTATGGGTATGACGGCTACACCTTC	CAWSLGYGYDGYTF
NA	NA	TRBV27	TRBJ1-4	TGTGCCAGCAGTTTACGGCAGTCAACTAATGAAAAACTGTTTTTT	CASSLRQSTNEKLFF
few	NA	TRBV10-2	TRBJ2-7	TGCGCCAGCAGTAACAGCAACGAGCAGTACTTC	CASSNSNEQYF
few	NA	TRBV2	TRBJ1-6	TGTGCCAGCGGTAGAACGCCGCCAGATTCACCCCTCCACTTT	CASGRTPPDSPLHF
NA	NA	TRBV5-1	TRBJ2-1	TGCGCCAGCAGCGTCTTAGCGGTCAATGAGCAGTTCTTC	CASSVLAVNEQFF
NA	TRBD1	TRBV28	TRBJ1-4	TGTGCCAGCAGCCCTACAGGGGTCGTTAATGAAAAACTGTTTTTT	CASSPTGVVNEKLFF
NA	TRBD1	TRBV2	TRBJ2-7	TGTGCCAGCAGTCAGGACAGGGGTACCTACGAGCAGTACTTC	CASSQDRGTYEQYF
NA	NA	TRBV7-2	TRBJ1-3	TGTGCCAGCAGCAATCAACAGGGCTCTGGAAACACCATATATTTT	CASSNQQGSGNTIYF
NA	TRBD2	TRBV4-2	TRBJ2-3	TGTGCCAGCAGCCCCCCTTACCCGGGGGGGCAGGATACGCAGTATTTT	CASSPPYPGGQDTQYF
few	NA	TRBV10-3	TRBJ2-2	TGTGCCATCAGTGAGTCGGTCGGGAGTGCTACCGGGGAGCTGTTTTTT	CAISESVGSATGELFF
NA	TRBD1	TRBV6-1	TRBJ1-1	TGTGCCAGCAGTGCAGACAGGGGGATCGGGACTGAAGCTTTCTTT	CASSADRGIGTEAFF
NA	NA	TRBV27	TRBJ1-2	TGTGCCAGCAGTTTTGGGGCGGACTATGGCTACACCTTC	CASSFGADYGYTF
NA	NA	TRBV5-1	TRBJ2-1	TGCGCCAGCAGCTACCGATTGGGTGATGAGCAGTTCTTC	CASSYRLGDEQFF
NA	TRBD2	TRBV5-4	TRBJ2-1	TGTGCCGCGGGAGTTTATAATGAGCAGTTCTTC	CAAGVYNEQFF
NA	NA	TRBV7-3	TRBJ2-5	TGTGCCAGCAGCTTAATGAAGCAAGAGACCCAGTACTTC	CASSLMKQETQYF
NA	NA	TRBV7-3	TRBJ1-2	TGTGCCAGCAGCTTAGGAGCAGGGAACTATGGCTACACCTTC	CASSLGAGNYGYTF
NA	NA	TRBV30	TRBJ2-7	TGTGCCTGGAACCGGGCAGGGCCCTACGAGCAGTACTTC	CAWNRAGPYEQYF
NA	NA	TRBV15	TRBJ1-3	TGTGCCACCAGCAGGCGAGAGGGCAGGGGCTCTGGAAACACCATATATTTT	CATSRREGRGSGNTIYF
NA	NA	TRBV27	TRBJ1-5	TGTGCCAGCGTCCTGTTCGACAGACGCAATCAGCCCCAGCATTTT	CASVLFDRRNQPQHF
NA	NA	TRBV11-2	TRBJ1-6	TGTGCCAGCAGCTTTACCAGGACGGCTAATTCACCCCTCCACTTT	CASSFTRTANSPLHF
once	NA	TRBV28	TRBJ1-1	TGTGCCAGCAGTTTCCTCATAAGGCCCAACACTGAAGCTTTCTTT	CASSFLIRPNTEAFF
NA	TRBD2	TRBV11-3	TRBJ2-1	TGTGCCAGCAGCTTAGGACTAGCTGGGAATGAGCAGTTCTTC	CASSLGLAGNEQFF
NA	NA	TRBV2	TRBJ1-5	TGTGCCAGCAGTCCCGGACAGAGCAATCAGCCCCAGCATTTT	CASSPGQSNQPQHF
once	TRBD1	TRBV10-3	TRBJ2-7	TGTGCCAACTCCCGGGGGACAGGGACCTACGAGCAGTACTTC	CANSRGTGTYEQYF
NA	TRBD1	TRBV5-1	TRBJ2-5	TGCGCCAGCAGCCATAGGACAGGGGCTCCGGAAGAGACCCAGTACTTC	CASSHRTGAPEETQYF
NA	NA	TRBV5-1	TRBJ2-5	TGCGCCAGCAGAACAACATCAGGGTTGGGGGAGACCCAGTACTTC	CASRTTSGLGETQYF
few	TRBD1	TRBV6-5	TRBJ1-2	TGTGCCAGCAGTTACAGGGGGCAGGGTAACTATGGCTACACCTTC	CASSYRGQGNYGYTF
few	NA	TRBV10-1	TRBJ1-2	TGCGCCAGCAGTGAGTTGAGTGATAGGGTAGGGGAAGGCTACACCTTC	CASSELSDRVGEGYTF
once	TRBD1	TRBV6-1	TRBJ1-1	TGTGCCAGCAGGGGGACAGGTCGAAAAGCTTTCTTT	CASRGTGRKAFF
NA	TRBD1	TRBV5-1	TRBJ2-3	TGCGCCAGCAGCCTTCAGACAGGGCCAGATACGCAGTATTTT	CASSLQTGPDTQYF
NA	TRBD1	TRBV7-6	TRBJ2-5	TGTGCCAGCAGCTTTGGGACAGGGGGGGAGACCCAGTACTTC	CASSFGTGGETQYF
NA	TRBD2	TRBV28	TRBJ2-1	TGTGCCAGCAGTTTCGCTAGCGGGGGGGCCAATGAGCAGTTCTTC	CASSFASGGANEQFF
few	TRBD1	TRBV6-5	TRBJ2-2	TGTGCCAGCAGGGAGACAGGGTACACCGGGGAGCTGTTTTTT	CASRETGYTGELFF
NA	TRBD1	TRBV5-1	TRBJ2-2	TGCGCCAGCAGCACCGGACAGGGGGCCGGCACCGGGGAGCTGTTTTTT	CASSTGQGAGTGELFF
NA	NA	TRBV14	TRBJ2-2	TGTGCCAGCAGCCCGCAGCTTAGGGGCTCCGGGGAGCTGTTTTTT	CASSPQLRGSGELFF
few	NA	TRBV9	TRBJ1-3	TGTGCCAGCACCCTAGGGGGAACTGGAAACACCATATATTTT	CASTLGGTGNTIYF
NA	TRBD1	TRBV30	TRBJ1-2	TGTGCCTGGAGGTCAGTGAGACAGGGATACTATGGCTACACCTTC	CAWRSVRQGYYGYTF
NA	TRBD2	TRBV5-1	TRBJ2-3	TGCGCCAGCAGCTTCGGGGGGAGAGGAACAGATACGCAGTATTTT	CASSFGGRGTDTQYF
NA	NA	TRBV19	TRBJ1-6	TGTGCCAGTAGTATTAAGCTTGCCTCACCCCTCCACTTT	CASSIKLASPLHF
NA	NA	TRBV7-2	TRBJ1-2	TGTGCCAGCAGCCTATCGACAGAGAACTATGGCTACACCTTC	CASSLSTENYGYTF
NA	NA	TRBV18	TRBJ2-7	TGTGCCAGCTCCTCAGGGGGGTCCTACGAGCAGTACTTC	CASSSGGSYEQYF
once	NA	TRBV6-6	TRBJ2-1	TGTGCCAGCAAAGGGAACGGTGAGCAGTTCTTC	CASKGNGEQFF
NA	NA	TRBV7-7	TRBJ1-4	TGTGCTAGCAGCTTAGTGGTGGGGGAAAAACTGTTTTTT	CASSLVVGEKLFF
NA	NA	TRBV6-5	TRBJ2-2	TGTGCCAGCCGTCTTTTAGCAACCGGGGAGCTGTTTTTT	CASRLLATGELFF
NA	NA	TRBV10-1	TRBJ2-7	TGCGCCAGCAGCACCGGGACAGATCTAGCGGAGAGCTCCTACGAGCAGTACTTC	CASSTGTDLAESSYEQYF
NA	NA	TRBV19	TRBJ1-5	TGTGCCAGTAGTATAGTTAGGACAGATAGCAATCAGCCCCAGCATTTT	CASSIVRTDSNQPQHF
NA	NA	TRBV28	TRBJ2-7	TGTGCCAGCAGTCCATCTCTGGACAAGCAGTACTTC	CASSPSLDKQYF
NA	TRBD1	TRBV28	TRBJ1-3	TGTGCCAGCATATCACAGGGGGCAGATGGAAACACCATATATTTT	CASISQGADGNTIYF
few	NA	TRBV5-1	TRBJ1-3	TGCGCCAGCAGCCCGGTATGGGACACCGGAAACACCATATATTTT	CASSPVWDTGNTIYF
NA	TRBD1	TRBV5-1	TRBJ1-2	TGCGCCAGCAGCGACCGGGACAGGGGAGCATTGGATGGCTACACCTTC	CASSDRDRGALDGYTF